A single sample gave rise to the 5 T cell receptor beta chains below, sequenced in a study of T cell responses to AZD1222 COVID-19 vaccine. Some clones are missing from TCRdb's copy, which holds only in-frame ones; the method was immunoSEQ multiplex PCR. This sample has about 64,000 clones, with 90% to 95% found just once. The material was peripheral blood, obtained 28 days after the second dose of the MenACWY control vaccine. Every receptor here comes from an adult who received the MenACWY meningococcal vaccine as a control.

A few counts support this clone. The V call is TRBV28, the J call TRBJ1-5, with 8 bases fitting TRBD1. The CDR3 spans 13 residues. V trimming: 8 bases; J trimming: 2 bases; junction bases outside the gene matches: 2. Germline CDR1 and CDR2: MDHEN and SYDVKM. The CDR3 is CASSDRGNQPQHF. DNA of the CDR3: TGTGCCAGCTCGGACAGGGGCAATCAGCCCCAGCATTTT. The full variable domain, rest sourced from reference TRBV28 and TRBJ1-5, is DVKVTQSSRYLVKRTGEKVFLECVQDMDHENMFWYRQDPGLGLRLIYFSYDVKMKEKGDIPEGYSVSREKKERFSLILESASTNQTSMYLCASSDRGNQPQHFGDGTRLSIL.

This rearrangement joins TRBV10-2 to TRBJ1-2, with 8 bases aligning to TRBD1. Unmatched junction bases numbered 21, after V lost 5 bases and J lost 10 bases. The CDR3 covers 17 residues. Germline lookup yields CDR1 WSHSY and CDR2 SAAADI. The CDR3 spells CASSSSDFTGQESSYTF. In DNA form, the CDR3 reads TGCGCCAGCAGTTCTTCAGACTTTACGGGACAGGAAAGCTCCTACACCTTC.

This clone appeared once. The chain has TRBV24-1 and TRBJ1-2; the match to TRBD1 covers 7 bases. V lost 4 bases, J lost 7 bases, and 5 bases stayed unmatched. Germline CDR1 is KGHDR and CDR2 is SFDVKD. CDR3 size: 13 residues. The CDR3 loop is CATSEPDRVGYTF. In nucleotides, the CDR3 is TGTGCCACCAGTGAACCTGACAGGGTTGGCTACACCTTC.

This clone was recorded a few times. The chain couples TRBV4-1 to TRBJ1-5; D perhaps matches TRBD1 (6 bases). The CDR3 covers 16 residues. V was pared by 3 bases and J by 3 bases, with 15 bases between. The germline CDR1 and CDR2 sequences are MGHRA and YSYEKL. CDR3 bases: TGCGCCAGCAGCCAGGGGGCTGGGGGGACCAATCAGCCCCAGCATTTT. Translating gives CASSQGAGGTNQPQHF.

The chain has TRBV21-1 and TRBJ1-6. TRBV21-1 is a known pseudogene. The CDR3 spans 14 residues. The CDR3 nucleotides are TGTGCCAGAGCAAAGGACGGAGATAATTCACCCCTCCACTTT. Translated, it gives CARAKDGDNSPLHF.